This T cell receptor beta chain emerged from a study of blood T cells in healthy people across ages. Overall study findings and caveats: Researchers said unsorted PBMCs prevented a conclusive naive versus antigen-experienced comparison.

This clonotype was detected only once. What it recognizes is unknown. Possible read error: a much larger clone is one base away. A J-beta primer mix and a sample-barcoded 5' primer were used in a second PCR of roughly 6 to 11 cycles. Via MiXCR, TCRdb re-called the 5' RACE reads, giving one row per CDR3 protein. This sample has 590,000 or so distinct CDR3 sequences; under 30% occur once, and the top ten carry around 16%. Germline V CDR1 and CDR2: DFQATT, SNEGSKA (reference sequence). V was shortened by 6 bases and J by 11 bases, with 28 bases between the two germline ends. This CDR3 has 15 amino acids. Russia was home to the donors, healthy Caucasian individuals aged roughly 6 to 100.

The sample taken for sequencing was blood. The receptor's source is an elderly woman in good health. V usage is TRBV20-1 and J usage is TRBJ2-5; D perhaps matches TRBD1 (6 bases). The CDR3 DNA follows: TGCAGTGCGCACCGACGGGGACATCTATACGATGAGCAGTACTTC. Translation: CSAHRRGHLYDEQYF.